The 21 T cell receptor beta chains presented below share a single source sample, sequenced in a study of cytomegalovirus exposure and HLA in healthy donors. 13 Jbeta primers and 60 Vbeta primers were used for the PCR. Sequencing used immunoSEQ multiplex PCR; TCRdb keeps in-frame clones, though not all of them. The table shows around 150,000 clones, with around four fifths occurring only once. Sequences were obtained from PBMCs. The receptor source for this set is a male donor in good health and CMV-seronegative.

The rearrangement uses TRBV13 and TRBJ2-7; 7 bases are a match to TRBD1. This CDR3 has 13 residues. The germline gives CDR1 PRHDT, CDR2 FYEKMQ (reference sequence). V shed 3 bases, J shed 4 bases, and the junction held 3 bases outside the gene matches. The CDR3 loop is CASSLTGTYEQYF. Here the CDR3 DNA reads TGTGCCAGCAGCTTGACAGGGACGTACGAGCAGTACTTC.

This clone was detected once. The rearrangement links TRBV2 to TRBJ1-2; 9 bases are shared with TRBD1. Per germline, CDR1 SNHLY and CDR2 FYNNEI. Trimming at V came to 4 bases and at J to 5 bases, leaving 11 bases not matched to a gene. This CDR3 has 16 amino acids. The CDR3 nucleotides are TGTGCCAGCAGTGTAAAAGGGGGGACAGGGTGGTATGGCTACACCTTC. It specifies CASSVKGGTGWYGYTF.

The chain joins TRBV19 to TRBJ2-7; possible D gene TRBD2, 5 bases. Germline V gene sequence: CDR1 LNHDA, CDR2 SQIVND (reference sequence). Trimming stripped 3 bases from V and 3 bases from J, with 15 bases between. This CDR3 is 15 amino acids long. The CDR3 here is CASSISIGKVYEQYF. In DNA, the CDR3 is TGTGCCAGTAGTATCTCCATCGGGAAAGTCTACGAGCAGTACTTC.

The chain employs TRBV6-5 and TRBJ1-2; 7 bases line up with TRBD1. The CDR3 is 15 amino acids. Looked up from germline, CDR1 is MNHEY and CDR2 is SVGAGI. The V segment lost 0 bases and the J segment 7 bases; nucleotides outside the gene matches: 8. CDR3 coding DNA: TGTGCCAGCAGTTACTCGAATACAGGGGCTAGTGGCTACACCTTC. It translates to CASSYSNTGASGYTF.

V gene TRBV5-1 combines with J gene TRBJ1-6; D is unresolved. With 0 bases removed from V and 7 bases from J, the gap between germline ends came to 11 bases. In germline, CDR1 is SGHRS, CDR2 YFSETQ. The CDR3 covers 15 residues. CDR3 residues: CASSLGASGNSPLHF. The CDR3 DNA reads TGCGCCAGCAGCTTGGGGGCGTCAGGAAATTCACCCCTCCACTTT.

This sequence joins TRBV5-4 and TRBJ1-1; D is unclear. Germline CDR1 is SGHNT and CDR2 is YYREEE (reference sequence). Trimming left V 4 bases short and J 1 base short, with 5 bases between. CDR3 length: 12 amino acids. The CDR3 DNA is TGTGCCAGCAGCGAGGGGAACACTGAAGCTTTCTTT. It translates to CASSEGNTEAFF.

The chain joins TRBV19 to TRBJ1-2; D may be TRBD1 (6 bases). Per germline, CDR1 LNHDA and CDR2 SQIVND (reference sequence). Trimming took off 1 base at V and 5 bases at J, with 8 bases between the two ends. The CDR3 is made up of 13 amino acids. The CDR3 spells CASSIGTAYGYTF. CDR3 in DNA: TGTGCCAGTAGTATAGGGACAGCTTATGGCTACACCTTC.

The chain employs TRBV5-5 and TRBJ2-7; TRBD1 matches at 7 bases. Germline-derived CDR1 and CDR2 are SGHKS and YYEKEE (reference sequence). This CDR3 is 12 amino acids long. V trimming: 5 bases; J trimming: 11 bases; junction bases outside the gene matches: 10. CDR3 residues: CASRTGTMAEYF. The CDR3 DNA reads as TGTGCCAGCAGGACAGGGACAATGGCGGAGTACTTC.

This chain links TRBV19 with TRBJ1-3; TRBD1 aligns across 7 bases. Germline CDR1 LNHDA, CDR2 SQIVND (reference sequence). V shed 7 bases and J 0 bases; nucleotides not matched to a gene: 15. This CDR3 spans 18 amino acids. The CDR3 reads CASKGAALSALSGNTIYF. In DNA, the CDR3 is TGTGCCAGTAAGGGGGCCGCATTATCCGCACTCTCTGGAAACACCATATATTTT.

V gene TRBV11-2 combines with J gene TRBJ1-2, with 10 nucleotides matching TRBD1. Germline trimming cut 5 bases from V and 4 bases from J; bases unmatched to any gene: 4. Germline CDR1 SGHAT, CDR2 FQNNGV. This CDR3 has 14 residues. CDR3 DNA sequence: TGTGCCAGCAGCCAGACAGGGGGCGGCTATGGCTACACCTTC. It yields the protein CASSQTGGGYGYTF.

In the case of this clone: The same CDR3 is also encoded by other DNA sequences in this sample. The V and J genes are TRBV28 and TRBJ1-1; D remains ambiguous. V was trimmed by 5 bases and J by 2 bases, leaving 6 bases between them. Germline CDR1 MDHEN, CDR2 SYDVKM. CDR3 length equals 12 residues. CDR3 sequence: CASSPGNTEAFF. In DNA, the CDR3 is TGTGCCAGCAGTCCGGGAAACACTGAAGCTTTCTTT.

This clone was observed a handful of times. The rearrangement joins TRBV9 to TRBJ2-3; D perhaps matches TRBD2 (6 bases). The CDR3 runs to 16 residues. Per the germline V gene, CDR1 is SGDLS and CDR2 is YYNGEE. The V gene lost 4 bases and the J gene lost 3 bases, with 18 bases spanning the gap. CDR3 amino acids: CASSLGVSGWTDTQYF. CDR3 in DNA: TGTGCCAGCAGCCTAGGGGTTAGCGGTTGGACAGATACGCAGTATTTT. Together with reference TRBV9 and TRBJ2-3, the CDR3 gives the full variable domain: DSGVTQTPKHLITATGQRVTLRCSPRSGDLSVYWYQQSLDQGLQFLIQYYNGEERAKGNILERFSAQQFPDLHSELNLSSLELGDSALYFCASSLGVSGWTDTQYFGPGTRLTVL.

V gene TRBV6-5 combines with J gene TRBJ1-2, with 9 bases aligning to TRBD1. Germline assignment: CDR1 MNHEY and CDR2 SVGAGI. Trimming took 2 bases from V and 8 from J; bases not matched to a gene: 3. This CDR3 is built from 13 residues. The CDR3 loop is CASSYPGQGGYTF. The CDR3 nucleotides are TGTGCCAGCAGTTACCCTGGACAGGGGGGCTACACCTTC.

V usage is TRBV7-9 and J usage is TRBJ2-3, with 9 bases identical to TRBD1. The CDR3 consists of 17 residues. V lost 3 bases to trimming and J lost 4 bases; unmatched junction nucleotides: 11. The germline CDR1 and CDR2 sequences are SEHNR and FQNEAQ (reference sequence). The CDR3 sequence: CASSLGPQGAGADTQYF. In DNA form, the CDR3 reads TGTGCCAGCAGCTTGGGTCCACAGGGGGCTGGCGCAGATACGCAGTATTTT.

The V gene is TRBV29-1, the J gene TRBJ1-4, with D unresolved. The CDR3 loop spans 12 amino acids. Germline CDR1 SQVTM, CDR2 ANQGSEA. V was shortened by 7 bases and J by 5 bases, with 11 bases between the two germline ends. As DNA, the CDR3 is TGCAGCGCTCACCGGGAAAATGAAAAACTGTTTTTT. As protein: CSAHRENEKLFF.

The CDR3 nucleotides are TGCGCCAGCAGCGCGTCTACCACGGGGGAGGGCTACACCTTC. Translating gives CASSASTTGEGYTF. The V call is TRBV5-1, the J call TRBJ1-2; the D gene is possibly TRBD1 (5 bases). From germline, CDR1 is SGHRS and CDR2 YFSETQ. This CDR3 spans 14 amino acids. V shed 4 bases and J shed 8 bases, with 18 bases lying between them.

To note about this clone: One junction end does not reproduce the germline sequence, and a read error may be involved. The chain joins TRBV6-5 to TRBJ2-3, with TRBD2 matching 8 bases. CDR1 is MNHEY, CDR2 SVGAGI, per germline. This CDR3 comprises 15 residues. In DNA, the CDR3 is TGTGTCAGCAGTAAAAGCGGGAGCCCCACAGATACGCAGTATTTT. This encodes CVSSKSGSPTDTQYF.

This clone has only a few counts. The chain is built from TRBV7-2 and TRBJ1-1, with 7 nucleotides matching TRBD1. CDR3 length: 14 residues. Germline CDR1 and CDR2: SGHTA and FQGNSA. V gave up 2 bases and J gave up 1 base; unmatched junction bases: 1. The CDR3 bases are TGTGCCAGCAGCTTACAGGGGGAGAACACTGAAGCTTTCTTT. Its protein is CASSLQGENTEAFF.

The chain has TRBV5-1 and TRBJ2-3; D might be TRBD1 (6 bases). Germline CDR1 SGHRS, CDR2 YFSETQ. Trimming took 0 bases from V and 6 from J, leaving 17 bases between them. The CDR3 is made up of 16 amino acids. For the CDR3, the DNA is TGCGCCAGCAGCTTGGGCAGGGGTCTTTATCGGGATACGCAGTATTTT. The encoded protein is CASSLGRGLYRDTQYF.

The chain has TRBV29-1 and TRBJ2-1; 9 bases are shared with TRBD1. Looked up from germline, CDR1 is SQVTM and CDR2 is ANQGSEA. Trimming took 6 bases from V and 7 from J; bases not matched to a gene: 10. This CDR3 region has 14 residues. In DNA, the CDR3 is TGCAGCGTAAGAGCCCGGGACAGGGAGAATGAGCAGTTCTTC. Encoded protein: CSVRARDRENEQFF.

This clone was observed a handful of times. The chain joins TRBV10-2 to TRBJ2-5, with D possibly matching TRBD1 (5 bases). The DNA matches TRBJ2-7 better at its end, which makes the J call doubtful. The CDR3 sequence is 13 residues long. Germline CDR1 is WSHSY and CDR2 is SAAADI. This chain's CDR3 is CASSEEGVYEQYF. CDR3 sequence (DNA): TGCGCCAGCAGTGAGGAAGGGGTCTACGAGCAGTACTTC.